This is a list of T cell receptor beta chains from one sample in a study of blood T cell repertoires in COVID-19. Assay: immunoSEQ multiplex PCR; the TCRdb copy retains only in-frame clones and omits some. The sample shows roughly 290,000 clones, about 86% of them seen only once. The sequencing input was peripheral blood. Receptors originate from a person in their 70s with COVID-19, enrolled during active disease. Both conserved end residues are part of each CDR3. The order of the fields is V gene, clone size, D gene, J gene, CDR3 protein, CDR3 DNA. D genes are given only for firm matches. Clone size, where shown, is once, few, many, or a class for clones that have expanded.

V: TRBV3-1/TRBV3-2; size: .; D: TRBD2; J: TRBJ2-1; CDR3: CASSVLAENNEQFF; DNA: TGTGCCAGCAGCGTCCTAGCGGAAAACAATGAGCAGTTCTTC
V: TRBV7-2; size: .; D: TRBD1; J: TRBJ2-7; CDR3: CASSPQTGYKDEQYF; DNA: TGTGCCAGCAGCCCGCAGACAGGGTATAAAGACGAGCAGTACTTC
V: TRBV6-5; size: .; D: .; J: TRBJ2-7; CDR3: CASSPQGSSYEQYF; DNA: TGTGCCAGCAGTCCCCAGGGGTCTTCCTACGAGCAGTACTTC
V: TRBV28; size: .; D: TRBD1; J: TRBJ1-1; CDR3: CASSHSTGRNPEAFF; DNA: TGTGCCAGCAGCCATTCGACAGGGAGGAACCCTGAAGCTTTCTTT
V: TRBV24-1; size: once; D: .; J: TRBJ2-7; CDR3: CATSDPGDPYEQYF; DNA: TGTGCCACCAGTGATCCAGGGGATCCCTACGAGCAGTACTTC
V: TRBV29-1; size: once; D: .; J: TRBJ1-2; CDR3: CSVEGSTEANYGYTF; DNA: TGCAGCGTTGAAGGGTCGACAGAAGCTAACTATGGCTACACCTTC
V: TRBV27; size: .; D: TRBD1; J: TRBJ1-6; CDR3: CASKTPGQGASPLHF; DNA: TGTGCCAGCAAAACTCCGGGACAGGGGGCTTCACCCCTCCACTTT
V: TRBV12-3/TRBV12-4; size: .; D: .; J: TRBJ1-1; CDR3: CASSRLLNTEAFF; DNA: TGTGCCAGCAGCCGCCTCCTAAACACTGAAGCTTTCTTT
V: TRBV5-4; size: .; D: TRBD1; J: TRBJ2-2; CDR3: CASSFPTGVNTGELFF; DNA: TGTGCCAGCAGCTTTCCGACAGGGGTGAACACCGGGGAGCTGTTTTTT
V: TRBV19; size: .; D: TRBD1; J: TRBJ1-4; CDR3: CASRKPGQSPEKLFF; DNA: TGTGCCAGTAGAAAGCCGGGACAGAGTCCCGAAAAACTGTTTTTT
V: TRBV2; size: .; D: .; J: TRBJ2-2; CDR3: CASSTDTNTGELFF; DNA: TGTGCCAGCAGTACTGACACGAACACCGGGGAGCTGTTTTTT
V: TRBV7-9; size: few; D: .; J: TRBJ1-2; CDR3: CASSVGEVGYTF; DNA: TGTGCCAGCAGCGTCGGGGAGGTTGGCTACACCTTC
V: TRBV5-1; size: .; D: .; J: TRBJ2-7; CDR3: CASSPGSSYEQYF; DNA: TGCGCCAGCAGCCCGGGGTCTTCCTACGAGCAGTACTTC
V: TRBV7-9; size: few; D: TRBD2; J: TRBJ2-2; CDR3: CASSLVGTRDTGELFF; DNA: TGTGCCAGCAGCTTAGTTGGGACTAGGGACACCGGGGAGCTGTTTTTT
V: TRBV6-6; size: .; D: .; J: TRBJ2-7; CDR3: CAINDRNQGEQYF; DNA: TGTGCCATCAATGACAGGAATCAGGGGGAGCAGTACTTC
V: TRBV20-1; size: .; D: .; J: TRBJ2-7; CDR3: CSASLGAMAYEQYF; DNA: TGCAGTGCTAGTTTGGGGGCCATGGCCTACGAGCAGTACTTC
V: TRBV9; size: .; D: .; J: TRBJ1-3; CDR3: CASSAHSSGNTIYF; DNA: TGTGCCAGCAGCGCCCACAGCTCTGGAAACACCATATATTTT
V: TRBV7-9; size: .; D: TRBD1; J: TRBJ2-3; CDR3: CASSPGTGADTQYF; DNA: TGTGCCAGCAGCCCCGGGACAGGGGCAGATACGCAGTATTTT
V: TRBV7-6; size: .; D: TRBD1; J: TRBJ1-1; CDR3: CASSSQGAMNTEAFF; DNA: TGTGCCAGCAGCTCACAGGGGGCTATGAACACTGAAGCTTTCTTT
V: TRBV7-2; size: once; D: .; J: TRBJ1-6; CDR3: CASSLRGSYNSPLHF; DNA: TGTGCCAGCAGCTTACGAGGGAGCTATAATTCACCCCTCCACTTT
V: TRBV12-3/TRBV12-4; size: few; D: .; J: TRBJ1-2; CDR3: CASTSQNNYGYTF; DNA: TGTGCCAGCACATCACAGAATAACTATGGCTACACCTTC
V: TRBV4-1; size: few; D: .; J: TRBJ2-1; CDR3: CASSQVGRVPPEQFF; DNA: TGCGCCAGCAGCCAAGTTGGTAGAGTTCCCCCTGAGCAGTTCTTC
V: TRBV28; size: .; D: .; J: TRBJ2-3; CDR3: CATLGFGTDTQYF; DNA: TGTGCCACCCTAGGTTTTGGCACAGATACGCAGTATTTT
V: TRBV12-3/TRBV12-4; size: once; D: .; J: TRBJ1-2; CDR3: CASSLSGFYGYTF; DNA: TGTGCCAGCAGTTTATCGGGATTTTATGGCTACACCTTC
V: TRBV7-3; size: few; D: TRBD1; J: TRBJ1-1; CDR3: CASSVRQGETEAFF; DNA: TGTGCCAGCAGCGTACGACAGGGTGAAACTGAAGCTTTCTTT
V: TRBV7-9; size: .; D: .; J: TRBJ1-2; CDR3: CASSELPSSYGYTF; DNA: TGTGCCAGCAGCGAGCTTCCCTCCTCCTATGGCTACACCTTC
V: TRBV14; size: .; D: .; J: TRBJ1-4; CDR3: CASSQVRATNEKLFF; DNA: TGTGCCAGCAGCCAAGTACGGGCAACTAATGAAAAACTGTTTTTT
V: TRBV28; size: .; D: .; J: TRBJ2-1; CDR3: CASSLSTGSFSYNEQFF; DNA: TGTGCCAGCAGTTTGTCCACCGGGAGCTTCTCCTACAATGAGCAGTTCTTC
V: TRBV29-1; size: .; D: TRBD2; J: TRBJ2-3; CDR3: CSVRGTSGTADTQYF; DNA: TGCAGCGTTCGGGGTACTAGCGGGACAGCAGATACGCAGTATTTT
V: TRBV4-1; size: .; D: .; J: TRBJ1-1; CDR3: CASSEVREGTEAFF; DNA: TGCGCCAGCAGCGAAGTCAGGGAGGGGACTGAAGCTTTCTTT
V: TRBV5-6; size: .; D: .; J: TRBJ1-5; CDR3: CASSLGPGFSQPQHF; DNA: TGTGCCAGCAGCTTGGGGCCAGGGTTTTCTCAGCCCCAGCATTTT
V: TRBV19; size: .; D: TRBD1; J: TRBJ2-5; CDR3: CASSAQGKETQYF; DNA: TGTGCCAGTAGTGCACAGGGGAAAGAGACCCAGTACTTC
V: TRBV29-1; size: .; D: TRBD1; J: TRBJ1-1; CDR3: CSVRQGAQNTEAFF; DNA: TGCAGCGTTCGACAGGGGGCGCAAAACACTGAAGCTTTCTTT